The 15 T cell receptor beta chains presented below share a single source sample, sequenced in a study of cytomegalovirus exposure and HLA in healthy donors. 60 Vbeta and 13 Jbeta primers were used in PCR. Repertoires were generated with immunoSEQ multiplex PCR, while TCRdb's copy carries only in-frame clones and drops some. The table shows 100,000 to 150,000 clones, with 65% to 80% occurring only once. Sequencing input: PBMCs. The receptors shown here come from a male donor in good health and CMV-seropositive.

Remarks on this clone: Germline is not matched at one junction end, which may reflect a read error. The chain carries TRBV5-1 and TRBJ2-4; 8 bases align to TRBD1. The CDR3 covers 14 residues. The germline gives CDR1 SGHRS, CDR2 YFSETQ. CDR3 sequence reads: CASRPSGGVNSQYF. CDR3 bases: TGCGCCAGCAGACCTTCAGGGGGCGTAAACAGTCAGTACTTC.

The rearrangement joins TRBV18 to TRBJ1-2; D remains unclear. V dropped 1 base and J dropped 4 bases, with 7 bases sitting between them. CDR1 KGHSH and CDR2 LQKENI come from the germline V gene. The CDR3 totals 13 residues. This CDR3 reads CASSPRPGYGYTF. DNA of the CDR3: TGTGCCAGCTCACCACGGCCAGGCTATGGCTACACCTTC.

The rearrangement uses TRBV7-9 and TRBJ1-1; D perhaps matches TRBD1 (6 bases). The CDR3 is 17 amino acids. Trimming cost V 5 bases and J 5 bases, with 24 bases left between them. Looked up from germline, CDR1 is SEHNR and CDR2 is FQNEAQ (reference sequence). The CDR3 sequence: CASSPLQWDTRGTEAFF. The CDR3 bases are TGTGCCAGCAGCCCCCTGCAGTGGGATACGAGGGGGACTGAAGCTTTCTTT.

The V and J genes are TRBV2 and TRBJ2-1; 9 nucleotides align to TRBD2. The CDR3 has 13 residues. After removal of 1 base from V and 15 bases from J, the junction contained 7 bases not matched to a gene. Germline assignment: CDR1 SNHLY and CDR2 FYNNEI. This CDR3 is CASSEGGTSRLFF. The CDR3 DNA is TGTGCCAGCAGTGAAGGTGGGACTAGCAGGCTGTTCTTC.

The chain couples TRBV19 to TRBJ2-3; 9 bases map to TRBD2. The CDR3 length is 17 residues. The germline V gene encodes CDR1 LNHDA and CDR2 SQIVND (reference sequence). The J segment lost 4 bases and the V segment lost 7 bases, leaving 15 bases of the junction unmatched. The CDR3 spells CASTYRGGVSRADTQYF. CDR3 DNA sequence: TGTGCCAGTACCTACCGCGGGGGGGTTAGTAGGGCAGATACGCAGTATTTT.

As to this clone: The identical CDR3 is also encoded by other nucleotide sequences in the sample. V and J are TRBV5-1 and TRBJ2-5; 8 positions agree with TRBD1. After removal of 3 bases from V and 2 bases from J, the junction contained 3 bases not matched to a gene. The CDR3 has 14 residues. CDR1 is SGHRS and CDR2 is YFSETQ in the germline V gene. CDR3 coding DNA: TGCGCCAGCAGCTCCGGACAGGGTCAAGAGACCCAGTACTTC. It is translated as CASSSGQGQETQYF.

This clone has more than one count but fewer than ten. V and J are TRBV19 and TRBJ2-7, with TRBD1 as a possible D gene (5 bases). Trimming took 3 bases from V and 1 from J, leaving 13 bases between them. The CDR3 is 15 amino acids. Germline values: CDR1 LNHDA, CDR2 SQIVND (reference sequence). The chain's CDR3 is CASSIAAPGSYEQYF. In DNA form, the CDR3 reads TGTGCCAGTAGTATCGCAGCCCCAGGGTCCTACGAGCAGTACTTC.

The chain has TRBV5-1 and TRBJ2-5; 10 bases are shared with TRBD1. The V gene end was trimmed by 0 bases and the J gene end by 8 bases; junction bases not matched to a gene: 10. The CDR3 is 16 residues long. CDR1 and CDR2 from the germline V gene are SGHRS and YFSETQ. For the CDR3, the DNA is TGCGCCAGCAGCTTGGACGGGACAGGGGTAAGAGACACCCAGTACTTC. The encoded protein is CASSLDGTGVRDTQYF.

As for this clone: Relative to the germline gene, one junction end is altered; a read error may explain this. The J gene is TRBJ2-6, the V gene TRBV5-1; 9 bases map to TRBD2. The CDR3 has 15 amino acids. Germline-derived CDR1 and CDR2 are SGHRS and YFSETQ. The chain's CDR3 is CASSLGGGGANGLTF. In DNA, the CDR3 is TGCGCCAGCAGCCTGGGAGGCGGGGGGGCCAACGGCCTGACTTTC.

The CDR3 DNA reads as TGTGCCAGCAGTAACCCCCGGGACAGGCAACTCAATCAGCCCCAGCATTTT. Residues: CASSNPRDRQLNQPQHF. The chain uses TRBV7-2 and TRBJ1-5, with TRBD1 matching over 8 bases. V dropped 6 bases and J dropped 3; count of bases not matched to a gene: 13. This CDR3 region has 17 residues. Germline-derived CDR1 and CDR2 are SGHTA and FQGNSA.

This rearrangement joins TRBV14 to TRBJ2-3, with D possibly TRBD1 on 6 matching bases. The ends were cut back, 0 bases at V and 8 bases at J, with 9 bases in the middle. This CDR3 spans 13 amino acids. Germline V CDR1 and CDR2: SGHDN, FVKESK. DNA for the CDR3: TGTGCCAGCAGCCAAGATCTAGGGGGTACGCAGTATTTT. It encodes CASSQDLGGTQYF.

The V and J genes are TRBV25-1 and TRBJ2-5; D remains unclear. This CDR3 is 10 amino acids long. Germline V gene lookup returns CDR1 MGHDK and CDR2 SYGVNS. V dropped 6 bases and J dropped 5 bases, with 4 bases sitting between them. The CDR3 loop reads CASRRETQYF. Here the CDR3 DNA reads TGTGCCAGCAGACGGGAGACCCAGTACTTC.

This chain connects TRBV27 to TRBJ2-2; 9 bases agree with TRBD2. Looked up from germline, CDR1 is MNHEY and CDR2 is SMNVEV (reference sequence). This CDR3 is 15 amino acids long. V lost 5 bases to trimming and J lost 6 bases; unmatched junction nucleotides: 7. CDR3 sequence reads: CASSRPGLAAGELFF. The CDR3 region has the DNA TGTGCCAGCAGTAGGCCGGGACTAGCCGCCGGGGAGCTGTTTTTT.

The chain links TRBV7-9 to TRBJ1-6; 9 nucleotides agree with TRBD1. The CDR3 is 17 amino acids. Germline V lookup: CDR1 SEHNR, CDR2 FQNEAQ (reference sequence). The V and J ends lost 3 bases and 10 bases, in that order; junction bases with no gene match: 13. The CDR3, as DNA: TGTGCCAGCAGCTTGCCAAGTGAGGGACAGGGTTTGTCACCCCTCCACTTT. Residues: CASSLPSEGQGLSPLHF.

Here the CDR3 DNA reads TGCGCCAGCAGCTTGGGTACTAGTTCCTACGAGCAGTACTTC. As protein: CASSLGTSSYEQYF. The gene calls are TRBV5-1 and TRBJ2-7; TRBD2 is a possible D gene (5 bases). Deletions cut 0 bases from V and 1 base from J, with 8 bases between. Germline CDR1 reads SGHRS; CDR2 reads YFSETQ. The CDR3 length is 14 residues.